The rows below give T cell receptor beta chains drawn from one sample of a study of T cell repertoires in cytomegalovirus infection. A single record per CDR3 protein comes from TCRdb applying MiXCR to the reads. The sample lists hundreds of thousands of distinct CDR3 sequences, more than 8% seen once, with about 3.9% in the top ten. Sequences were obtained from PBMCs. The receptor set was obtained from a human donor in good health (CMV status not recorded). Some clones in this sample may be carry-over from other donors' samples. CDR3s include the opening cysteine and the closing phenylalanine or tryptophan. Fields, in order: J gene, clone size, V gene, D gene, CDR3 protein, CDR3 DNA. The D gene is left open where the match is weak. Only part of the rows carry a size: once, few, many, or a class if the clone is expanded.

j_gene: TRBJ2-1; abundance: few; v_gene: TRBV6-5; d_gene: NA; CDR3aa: CASRTEAGLYNEQFF; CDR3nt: TGTGCCAGTAGGACGGAAGCGGGTCTCTACAATGAGCAGTTCTTC
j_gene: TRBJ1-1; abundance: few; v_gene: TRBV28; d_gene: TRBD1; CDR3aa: CASSTRQGQGAFF; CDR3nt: TGTGCCAGCAGTACCCGACAGGGACAGGGGGCTTTCTTT
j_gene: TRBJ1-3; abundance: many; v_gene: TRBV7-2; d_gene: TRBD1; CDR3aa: CASSRGQATISGNTIYF; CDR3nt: TGTGCCAGCAGCAGGGGACAGGCAACAATCTCTGGAAACACCATATATTTT
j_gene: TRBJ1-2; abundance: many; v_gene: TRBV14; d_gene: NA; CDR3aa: CASSRNSGYTF; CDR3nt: TGTGCCAGCAGCCGAAACTCCGGCTACACCTTC
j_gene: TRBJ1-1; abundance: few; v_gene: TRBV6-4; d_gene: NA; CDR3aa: CASSDSTGRRAFF; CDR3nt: TGTGCCAGCAGTGACTCGACCGGCCGGAGAGCTTTCTTT
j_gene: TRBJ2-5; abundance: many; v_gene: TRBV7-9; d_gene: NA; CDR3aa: CASSPSFETPETQYF; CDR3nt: TGTGCCAGCAGCCCGAGCTTCGAAACTCCAGAGACCCAGTACTTC
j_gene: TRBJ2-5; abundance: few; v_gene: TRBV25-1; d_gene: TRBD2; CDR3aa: CASSELGTTKETQYF; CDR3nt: TGTGCCAGCAGTGAATTGGGGACTACAAAAGAGACCCAGTACTTC
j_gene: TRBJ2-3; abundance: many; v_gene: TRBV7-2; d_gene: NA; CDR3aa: CASSLALIDTQYF; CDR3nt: TGTGCCAGCAGCTTAGCGTTAATAGATACGCAGTATTTT
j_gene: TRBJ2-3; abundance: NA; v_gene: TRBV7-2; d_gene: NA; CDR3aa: CASRRDFLTQYF; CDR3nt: TGTGCCAGCAGACGGGACTTTCTCACGCAGTATTTT
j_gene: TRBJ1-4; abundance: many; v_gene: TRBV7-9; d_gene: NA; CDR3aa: CASSLLGAPTNEKLFF; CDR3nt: TGTGCCAGCAGCTTGCTTGGGGCCCCAACTAATGAAAAACTGTTTTTT
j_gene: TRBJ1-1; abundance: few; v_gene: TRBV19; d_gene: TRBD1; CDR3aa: CASSSRGTGVVDTEAFF; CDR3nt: TGTGCCAGTAGTTCCAGGGGGACTGGGGTGGTGGACACTGAAGCTTTCTTT
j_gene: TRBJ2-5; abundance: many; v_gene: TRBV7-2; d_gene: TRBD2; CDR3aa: CASAAGVSRETQYF; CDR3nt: TGTGCCAGCGCGGCGGGGGTGTCGCGGGAGACCCAGTACTTC
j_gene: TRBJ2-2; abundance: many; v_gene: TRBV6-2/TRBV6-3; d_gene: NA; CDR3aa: CASSYTTNTGELFF; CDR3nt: TGTGCCAGCAGTTATACGACGAACACCGGGGAGCTGTTTTTT
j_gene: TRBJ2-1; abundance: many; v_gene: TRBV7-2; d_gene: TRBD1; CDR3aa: CASRPDRGGYNEQFF; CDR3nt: TGTGCCAGCAGGCCGGACAGGGGGGGATACAATGAGCAGTTCTTC
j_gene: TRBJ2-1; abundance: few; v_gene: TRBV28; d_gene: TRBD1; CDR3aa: CASSSTSRGGRDNEQFF; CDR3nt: TGTGCCAGCAGTTCGACTTCTAGAGGGGGCAGGGACAATGAGCAGTTCTTC
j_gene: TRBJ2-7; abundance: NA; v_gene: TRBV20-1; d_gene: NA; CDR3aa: CSASTTPGFSYEQYF; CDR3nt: TGCAGTGCTAGTACTACCCCAGGGTTCTCCTACGAGCAGTACTTC
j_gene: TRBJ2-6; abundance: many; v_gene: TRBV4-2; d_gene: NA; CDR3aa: CASSQAISGANVLTF; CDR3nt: TGTGCCAGCAGCCAGGCGATCTCTGGGGCCAACGTCCTGACTTTC
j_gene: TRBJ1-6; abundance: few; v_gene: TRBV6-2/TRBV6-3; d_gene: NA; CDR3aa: CASRSQSPLHF; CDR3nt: TGTGCCAGCAGATCACAATCACCCCTCCACTTT
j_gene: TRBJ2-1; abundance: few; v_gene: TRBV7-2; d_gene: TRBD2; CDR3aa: CASSSGLLFYNEQFF; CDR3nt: TGTGCCAGCAGCTCGGGACTATTGTTTTACAATGAGCAGTTCTTC
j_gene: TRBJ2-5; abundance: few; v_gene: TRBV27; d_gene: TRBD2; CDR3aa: CASRTGTTILGTQYF; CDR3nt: TGTGCCAGCAGAACCGGGACTACCATTTTGGGGACCCAGTACTTC
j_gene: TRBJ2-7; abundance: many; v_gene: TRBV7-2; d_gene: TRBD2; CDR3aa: CASSLPTSGGRFSYEQYF; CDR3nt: TGTGCCAGCAGCTTACCGACTAGCGGGGGGCGTTTCTCCTACGAGCAGTACTTC
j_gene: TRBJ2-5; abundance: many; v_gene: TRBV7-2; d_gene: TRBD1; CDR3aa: CASARQGQETQYF; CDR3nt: TGTGCCAGCGCCCGACAGGGTCAAGAGACCCAGTACTTC
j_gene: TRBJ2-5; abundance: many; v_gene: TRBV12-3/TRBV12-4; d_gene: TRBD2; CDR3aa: CASSLVALAGDMETQYF; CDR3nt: TGTGCCAGCAGTTTAGTAGCCCTAGCGGGAGACATGGAGACCCAGTACTTC
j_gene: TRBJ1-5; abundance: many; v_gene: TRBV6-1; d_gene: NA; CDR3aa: CASSEGSGNQPQHF; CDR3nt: TGTGCCAGCAGTGAAGGGTCGGGCAATCAGCCCCAGCATTTT
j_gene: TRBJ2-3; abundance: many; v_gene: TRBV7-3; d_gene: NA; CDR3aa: CASSGTAQMGDTQYF; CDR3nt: TGTGCCAGCAGCGGGACTGCCCAGATGGGAGATACGCAGTATTTT
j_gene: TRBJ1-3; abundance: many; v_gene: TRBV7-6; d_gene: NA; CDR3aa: CASSLDSGHGNTIYF; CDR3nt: TGTGCCAGCAGCTTAGATTCAGGGCACGGAAACACCATATATTTT
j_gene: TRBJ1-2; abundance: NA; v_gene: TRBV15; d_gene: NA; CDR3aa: CATSRERSYGYTF; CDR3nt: TGTGCCACCAGCAGAGAGCGGAGTTATGGCTACACCTTC
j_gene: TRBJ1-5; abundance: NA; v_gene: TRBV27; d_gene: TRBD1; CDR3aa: CASRLGQAGQPQHF; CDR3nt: TGTGCCAGCAGGCTCGGACAGGCGGGACAGCCCCAGCATTTT
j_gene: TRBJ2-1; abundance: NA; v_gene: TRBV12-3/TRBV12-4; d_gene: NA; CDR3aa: CASSLAGTRNNEQFF; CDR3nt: TGTGCCAGCAGTTTAGCAGGGACCAGAAACAATGAGCAGTTCTTC
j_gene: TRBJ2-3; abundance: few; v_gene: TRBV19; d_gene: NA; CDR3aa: CASSPQGGGNTDTQYF; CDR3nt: TGTGCCAGTAGTCCCCAGGGGGGGGGCAACACAGATACGCAGTATTTT
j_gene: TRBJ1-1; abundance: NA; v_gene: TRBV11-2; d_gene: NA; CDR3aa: CASSSVRGTPEAFF; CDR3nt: TGTGCCAGCAGCTCCGTTAGAGGTACCCCTGAAGCTTTCTTT
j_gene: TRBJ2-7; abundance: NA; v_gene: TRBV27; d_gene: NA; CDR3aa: CASSLMSSSLRKYF; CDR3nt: TGTGCCAGCAGTTTAATGAGCTCCTCTCTACGGAAATACTTC
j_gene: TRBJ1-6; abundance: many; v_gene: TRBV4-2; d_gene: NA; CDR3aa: CASSLLGGALSNSPLHF; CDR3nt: TGTGCCAGCAGCCTCTTAGGAGGGGCTCTTTCTAATTCACCCCTCCACTTT
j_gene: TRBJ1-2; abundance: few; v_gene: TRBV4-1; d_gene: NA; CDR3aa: CASSQKLRPADYGYTF; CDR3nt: TGTGCCAGCAGCCAAAAACTACGGCCGGCCGACTATGGCTACACCTTC
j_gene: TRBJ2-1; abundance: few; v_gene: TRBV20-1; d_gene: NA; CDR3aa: CSAISGDSYNEQFF; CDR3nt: TGCAGTGCAATTAGCGGAGACAGCTACAATGAGCAGTTCTTC
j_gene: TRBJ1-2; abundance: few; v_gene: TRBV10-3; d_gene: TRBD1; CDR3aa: CAISEQNRGKGYTF; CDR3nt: TGTGCCATCAGTGAGCAAAACAGGGGGAAGGGCTACACCTTC
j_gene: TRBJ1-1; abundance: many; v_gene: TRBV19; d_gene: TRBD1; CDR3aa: CASSRQGDMNTEAFF; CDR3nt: TGTGCCAGTAGCAGACAGGGGGATATGAACACTGAAGCTTTCTTT
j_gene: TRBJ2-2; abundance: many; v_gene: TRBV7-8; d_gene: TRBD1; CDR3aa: CASSSGTGFSGELFF; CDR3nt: TGTGCCAGCAGCTCCGGGACAGGGTTTTCCGGGGAGCTGTTTTTT
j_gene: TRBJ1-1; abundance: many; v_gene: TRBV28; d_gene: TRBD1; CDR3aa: CASRPRTGGVGNTEAFF; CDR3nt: TGTGCCAGCAGACCAAGGACAGGGGGTGTGGGAAACACTGAAGCTTTCTTT
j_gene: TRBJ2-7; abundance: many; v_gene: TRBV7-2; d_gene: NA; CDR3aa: CASSLRRDGSYEQYF; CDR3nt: TGTGCCAGCAGCTTAAGGCGGGACGGGTCCTACGAGCAGTACTTC
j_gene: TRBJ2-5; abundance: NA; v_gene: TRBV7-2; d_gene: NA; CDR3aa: CASSGEGRGGETQYF; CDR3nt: TGTGCCAGCAGCGGCGAGGGGAGGGGGGGGGAGACCCAGTACTTC